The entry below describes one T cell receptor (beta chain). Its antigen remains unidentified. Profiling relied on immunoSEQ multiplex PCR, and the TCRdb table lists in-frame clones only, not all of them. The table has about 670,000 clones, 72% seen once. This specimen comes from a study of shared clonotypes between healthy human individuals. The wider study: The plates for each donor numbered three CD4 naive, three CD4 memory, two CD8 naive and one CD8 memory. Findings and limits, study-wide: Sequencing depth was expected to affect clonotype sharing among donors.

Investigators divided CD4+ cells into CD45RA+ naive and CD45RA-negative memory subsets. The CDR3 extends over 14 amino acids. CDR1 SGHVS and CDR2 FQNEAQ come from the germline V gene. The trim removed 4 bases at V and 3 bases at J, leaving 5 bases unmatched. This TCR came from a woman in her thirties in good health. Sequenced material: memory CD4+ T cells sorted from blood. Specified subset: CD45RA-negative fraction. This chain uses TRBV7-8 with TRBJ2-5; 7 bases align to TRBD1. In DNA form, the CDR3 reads TGTGCCAGCAGCTCGGGGACAGCAAAAGAGACCCAGTACTTC. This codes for CASSSGTAKETQYF.